The next 27 T cell receptor beta chains were all read from a single sample in a study of blood T cell repertoires in COVID-19 (dated by TCRdb to the early 2020s). Preparation of the library involved the immunoSEQ multiplex PCR assay. The table comes from immuneACCESS by way of TCRdb, which keeps in-frame sequences with V and J called. Part of the clones is missing from these tables; in studies checked, under half for an unresolved V gene and the rest for unknown reasons. In this sample the table shows a few hundred thousand clones, about four fifths of which occur a single time. Around 14% of the sample is in the top ten clones. The source material was peripheral blood. The receptors stem from a person aged 65-85 years with COVID-19, enrolled during active disease.

The rearrangement uses TRBV30 and TRBJ1-4; a weak D match, TRBD1 (5 bases). V gave up 3 bases and J gave up 0 bases, with 17 bases separating them. Germline-derived CDR1 and CDR2 are GTSNPN and SVGIG (reference sequence). The CDR3 totals 17 residues. CDR3 in DNA: TGTGCCTGGAGCTCGCCACGTGACAGCTCAACTAATGAAAAACTGTTTTTT. Translated, it gives CAWSSPRDSSTNEKLFF.

A few counts support this clone. The V and J genes are TRBV6-5 and TRBJ2-5; 10 bases are a match to TRBD1. Germline V lookup: CDR1 MNHEY, CDR2 SVGAGI. The CDR3 is 15 amino acids. Unmatched junction bases numbered 5, after V lost 5 bases and J lost 2 bases. CDR3 sequence: CASSLTGGLQETQYF. For the CDR3, the DNA is TGTGCCAGCAGTCTGACAGGGGGCCTTCAAGAGACCCAGTACTTC.

This chain connects TRBV7-8 to TRBJ2-1, with 8 bases fitting TRBD2. Trimming removed 5 bases from V and 7 bases from J; junction bases left unmatched: 16. The CDR3 has 17 residues. Germline-derived CDR1 and CDR2 are SGHVS and FQNEAQ. The CDR3 sequence is CASSPRGSGILRNEQFF. DNA for the CDR3: TGTGCCAGCAGCCCGCGGGGTAGCGGGATATTGAGGAATGAGCAGTTCTTC.

To note about this clone: Germline and junction disagree at one end, which may indicate a read error. V is TRBV7-9 and J is TRBJ2-6, with 9 bases matching TRBD2. Germline CDR1 SEHNR, CDR2 FQNEAQ (reference sequence). This CDR3 contains 18 residues. CDR3 in DNA: TGTGCCAGCAACTTAGCGGGAGTACACTCCTCTGGGGCCAACGTCCTGACTTTC. This sequence encodes CASNLAGVHSSGANVLTF.

The rearrangement uses TRBV3-1 (or the pseudogene TRBV3-2) and TRBJ2-7, with 10 bases identical to TRBD1. V lost 1 base and J lost 7; bases outside the gene matches: 7. Germline V gives CDR1 LGHDT, CDR2 YNNKEL (reference sequence). CDR3 size: 15 residues. The DNA for the CDR3 is TGTGCCAGCAGCCAAGGGACAGGGGGATATGAAGAGCAGTACTTC. This encodes CASSQGTGGYEEQYF.

As to this clone: Other nucleotide sequences in the sample specify the same CDR3. This chain joins TRBV30 and TRBJ1-3; D uncertain. This CDR3 has 13 residues. CDR1 is GTSNPN, CDR2 SVGIG, per germline (reference sequence). Trimming pared 2 bases from V and 4 bases from J, leaving 9 bases between. The CDR3 here is CAWSLGRGNTIYF. CDR3 DNA sequence: TGTGCCTGGAGTTTAGGGAGAGGAAACACCATATATTTT.

This clone was detected only once. V gene TRBV10-3 combines with J gene TRBJ1-4; D is undetermined. This CDR3 comprises 12 residues. Trimming took 3 bases from V and 7 from J, leaving 6 bases between them. Germline CDR1 and CDR2: ENHRY and SYGVKD. CDR3 sequence (DNA): TGTGCCATCAGTGACTTGAGTGAAAAACTGTTTTTT. Translated: CAISDLSEKLFF.

The chain couples TRBV7-2 to TRBJ1-2; maybe TRBD1 (5 bases). Germline assignment: CDR1 SGHTA and CDR2 FQGNSA. Between the trimmed V and J ends, which lost 1 base and 8 bases, there was a span of 11 bases. This CDR3 is 13 amino acids long. CDR3 protein: CASSLEGAGGYTF. CDR3 nucleotide sequence: TGTGCCAGCAGCTTAGAAGGGGCGGGAGGCTACACCTTC.

This clone came up once. CDR3 sequence reads: CASGTGGSGANVLTF. DNA for the CDR3: TGTGCCAGTGGTACAGGGGGGTCTGGGGCCAACGTCCTGACTTTC. J is TRBJ2-6 and V is TRBV19; 8 positions agree with TRBD1. V dropped 8 bases and J dropped 1; count of bases not matched to a gene: 4. Germline-derived CDR1 and CDR2 are LNHDA and SQIVND (reference sequence). The CDR3 is made up of 15 amino acids.

The rearrangement links TRBV5-4 to TRBJ2-3; 12 nucleotides agree with TRBD2. J was trimmed by 1 base and V by 4 bases; bases with no gene match: 4. Per the germline V gene, CDR1 is SGHNT and CDR2 is YYREEE (reference sequence). CDR3 length: 16 amino acids. Here the CDR3 reads CASSRRLAGGTDTQYF. For the CDR3, the DNA is TGTGCCAGCAGCCGAAGACTAGCGGGGGGCACAGATACGCAGTATTTT.

The CDR3: CASSEGQWGFGELFF. The CDR3 DNA sequence: TGTGCCAGCAGTGAGGGACAGTGGGGTTTCGGGGAGCTGTTTTTT. The chain uses TRBV6-1 and TRBJ2-2, with 7 bases identical to TRBD1. The V gene end was trimmed by 3 bases and the J gene end by 7 bases; junction bases not matched to a gene: 8. The CDR3 has 15 amino acids. Germline V gives CDR1 MNHNS, CDR2 SASEGT.

V gene TRBV28 combines with J gene TRBJ1-6; D is ambiguous. The germline V gene has CDR1 MDHEN and CDR2 SYDVKM. Trimming removed 6 bases from V and 6 bases from J, with 9 bases in between. The CDR3 totals 13 residues. DNA of the CDR3: TGTGCCAGCAGGTCTATCCTTAATTCACCCCTCCACTTT. Protein product: CASRSILNSPLHF.

The rearrangement links TRBV28 to TRBJ2-1, with D possibly matching TRBD1 (5 bases). Germline lookup yields CDR1 MDHEN and CDR2 SYDVKM. V gave up 6 bases and J gave up 7 bases, with 13 bases separating them. There are 13 residues in the CDR3. The CDR3 spells CASSWAGSNEQFF. The CDR3 DNA is TGTGCCAGCAGCTGGGCAGGGTCTAATGAGCAGTTCTTC.

The J gene is TRBJ1-2, the V gene TRBV3-1 (or the pseudogene TRBV3-2); 9 nucleotides agree with TRBD1. Germline-derived CDR1 and CDR2 are LGHDT and YNNKEL (reference sequence). The CDR3 runs to 16 residues. Trimming at V came to 1 base and at J to 3 bases, leaving 6 bases not matched to a gene. The CDR3: CASSQGGTGPHYGYTF. CDR3 nucleotide sequence: TGTGCCAGCAGCCAAGGGGGGACAGGGCCACACTATGGCTACACCTTC.

This chain uses TRBV10-2 with TRBJ2-5; 7 bases match TRBD2. This CDR3 has 14 amino acids. Losses at the gene ends were 4 bases for V and 2 bases for J; bases not matched to a gene: 4. Germline values: CDR1 WSHSY, CDR2 SAAADI. CDR3 protein: CASSGAGVQETQYF. In nucleotides, the CDR3 is TGCGCCAGCAGTGGGGCGGGAGTACAAGAGACCCAGTACTTC.

This chain joins TRBV7-6 and TRBJ1-6; 11 bases map to TRBD1. V shed 3 bases and J 8 bases; nucleotides not matched to a gene: 0. CDR1 is SGHVS, CDR2 FNYEAQ, per germline. The CDR3 has 14 amino acids. The CDR3 nucleotides are TGTGCCAGCAGCTTGGGACAGGGGGATTCACCCCTCCACTTT. Protein sequence: CASSLGQGDSPLHF.

V usage is TRBV4-3 and J usage is TRBJ2-1; maybe TRBD2 (6 bases). Trimming stripped 1 base from V and 4 bases from J, with 17 bases between. The CDR3 extends over 17 amino acids. Germline CDR1 is LGHNA and CDR2 is YSLEER. The CDR3 DNA reads TGCGCCAGCAGCCAAGGTTGGGGACTCTGGGGATACAATGAGCAGTTCTTC. It codes for CASSQGWGLWGYNEQFF.

The chain uses TRBV7-9 and TRBJ1-3; maybe TRBD1 (6 bases). V shed 8 bases and J shed 5 bases, with 16 bases lying between them. The germline V gene has CDR1 SEHNR and CDR2 FQNEAQ (reference sequence). The CDR3 is made up of 14 amino acids. The CDR3 DNA reads TGTGCCAGCGATTACAGGGATCGGAGAAACACCATATATTTT. Translated, it gives CASDYRDRRNTIYF.

J is TRBJ1-1 and V is TRBV27; D may be TRBD1 (6 bases). Germline V gives CDR1 MNHEY, CDR2 SMNVEV (reference sequence). CDR3 size: 14 residues. The ends were cut back, 6 bases at V and 0 bases at J, with 11 bases in the middle. CDR3: CASRSRGMNTEAFF. DNA of the CDR3: TGTGCCAGCAGAAGCAGGGGTATGAACACTGAAGCTTTCTTT.

This sequence joins TRBV7-3 and TRBJ1-6; 7 bases match TRBD1. This CDR3 is built from 14 residues. CDR1 and CDR2 (germline): SGHTA, FQGTGA. Trimming at V came to 5 bases and at J to 8 bases, leaving 6 bases not matched to a gene. The CDR3 sequence is CASSPGQRHSPLHF. For the CDR3, the DNA is TGTGCCAGCAGCCCGGGACAGAGACATTCACCCCTCCACTTT.

The rearrangement links TRBV28 to TRBJ2-5; tentative D call: TRBD2 (6 bases). The CDR3 runs to 13 residues. V was shortened by 6 bases and J by 9 bases, with 17 bases between the two germline ends. CDR1 MDHEN and CDR2 SYDVKM come from the germline V gene. The CDR3 coding sequence is TGTGCCAGCAGGCGGGGACCCGCAGGCCCCCAGTACTTC. This translates into CASRRGPAGPQYF.

The V and J genes are TRBV28 and TRBJ2-2; no clear D gene. The V and J ends lost 5 bases and 8 bases respectively, with 9 bases between them. The V gene's germline CDR1 is MDHEN and CDR2 SYDVKM. The CDR3 is 12 amino acids. In DNA form, the CDR3 reads TGTGCCAGCAGTAAAACGGTGGGGGAGCTGTTTTTT. Its protein product is CASSKTVGELFF.

The chain employs TRBV28 and TRBJ2-7; 11 bases are shared with TRBD2. The J segment lost 5 bases and the V segment lost 5 bases, leaving 11 bases of the junction unmatched. CDR3 size: 16 residues. The germline gives CDR1 MDHEN, CDR2 SYDVKM. In DNA form, the CDR3 reads TGTGCCAGCAGTACTACCACGGCTAGCGGGAGGAACGAGCAGTACTTC. Translating it yields CASSTTTASGRNEQYF.

This clone was seen once. The chain combines TRBV7-2 with TRBJ2-1, with TRBD1 identical over 8 bases. J was trimmed by 6 bases and V by 5 bases; bases with no gene match: 9. Germline V CDR1 and CDR2: SGHTA, FQGNSA. This CDR3 region has 15 residues. Written as DNA, the CDR3 is TGTGCCAGCAGCACGACCCGGACAGGGATCAATGAGCAGTTCTTC. Protein: CASSTTRTGINEQFF. The complete variable domain, with remaining parts taken from reference TRBV7-2 and TRBJ2-1, reads GAGVSQSPSNKVTEKGKDVELRCDPISGHTALYWYRQSLGQGLEFLIYFQGNSAPDKSGLPSDRFSAERTGGSVSTLTIQRTQQEDSAVYLCASSTTRTGINEQFFGPGTRLTVL.

In this sample, this clone turned up once. This chain joins TRBV5-1 and TRBJ2-2; 14 nucleotides agree with TRBD2. J was trimmed by 6 bases and V by 0 bases; bases with no gene match: 7. The CDR3 contains 18 residues. Germline assignment: CDR1 SGHRS and CDR2 YFSETQ. Here the CDR3 reads CASSLVAGLAGVAGELFF. The CDR3 region has the DNA TGCGCCAGCAGCTTGGTGGCGGGACTAGCGGGAGTTGCCGGGGAGCTGTTTTTT.

This clone was counted a few times. This chain joins TRBV28 and TRBJ2-3, with D uncertain. The CDR3 covers 12 residues. The V gene's germline CDR1 is MDHEN and CDR2 SYDVKM. Trimming left V 6 bases short and J 6 bases short, with 10 bases between. The DNA of the CDR3 is TGTGCCAGCAGCCGCGGTACGGATACGCAGTATTTT. Translation gives CASSRGTDTQYF.

The chain is built from TRBV25-1 and TRBJ2-3; 7 bases align to TRBD1. The CDR3 covers 12 residues. Germline assignment: CDR1 MGHDK and CDR2 SYGVNS. The CDR3 protein is CATRDRVDTQYF. Here the CDR3 DNA reads TGTGCAACGAGGGACAGAGTAGATACGCAGTATTTT. Supplemented by reference TRBV25-1 and TRBJ2-3, the full variable domain reads EADIYQTPRYLVIGTGKKITLECSQTMGHDKMYWYQQDPGMELHLIHYSYGVNSTEKGDLSSESTVSRIRTEHFPLTLESARPSHTSQYLCATRDRVDTQYFGPGTRLTVL.